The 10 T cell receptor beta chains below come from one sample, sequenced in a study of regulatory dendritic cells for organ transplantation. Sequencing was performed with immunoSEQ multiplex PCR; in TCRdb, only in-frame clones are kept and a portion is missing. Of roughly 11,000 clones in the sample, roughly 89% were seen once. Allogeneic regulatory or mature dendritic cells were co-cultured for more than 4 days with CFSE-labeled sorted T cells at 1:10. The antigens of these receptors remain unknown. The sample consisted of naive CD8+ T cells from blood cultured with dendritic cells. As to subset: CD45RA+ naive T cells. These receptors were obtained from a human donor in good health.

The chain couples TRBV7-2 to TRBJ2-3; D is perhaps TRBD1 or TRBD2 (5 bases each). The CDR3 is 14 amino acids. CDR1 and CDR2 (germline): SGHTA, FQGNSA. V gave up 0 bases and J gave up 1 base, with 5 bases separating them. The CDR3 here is CASSLAGGTDTQYF. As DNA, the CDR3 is TGTGCCAGCAGCTTAGCGGGGGGCACAGATACGCAGTATTTT.

CDR3 in DNA: TGTGCCAGCAGTTGGGGGACGCTAGCGGGTTCACCCCTCCACTTT. Translating gives CASSWGTLAGSPLHF. V is TRBV27 and J is TRBJ1-6, with TRBD1 as a possible D gene (5 bases). The V gene lost 4 bases and the J gene lost 9 bases, with 16 bases spanning the gap. This CDR3 is 15 amino acids long. CDR1 and CDR2 from the germline V gene are MNHEY and SMNVEV (reference sequence).

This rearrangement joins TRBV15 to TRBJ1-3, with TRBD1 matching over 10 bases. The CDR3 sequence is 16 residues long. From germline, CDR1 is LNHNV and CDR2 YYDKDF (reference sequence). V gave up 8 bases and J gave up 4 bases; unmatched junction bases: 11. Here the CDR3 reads CATSTGQGVSGNTIYF. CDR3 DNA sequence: TGTGCCACCTCCACCGGACAGGGGGTATCCGGAAACACCATATATTTT.

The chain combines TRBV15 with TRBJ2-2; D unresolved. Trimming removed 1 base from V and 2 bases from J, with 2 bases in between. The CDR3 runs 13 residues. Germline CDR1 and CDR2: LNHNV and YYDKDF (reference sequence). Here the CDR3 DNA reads TGTGCCACCAGCAGAGTCAACACCGGGGAGCTGTTTTTT. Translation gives CATSRVNTGELFF.

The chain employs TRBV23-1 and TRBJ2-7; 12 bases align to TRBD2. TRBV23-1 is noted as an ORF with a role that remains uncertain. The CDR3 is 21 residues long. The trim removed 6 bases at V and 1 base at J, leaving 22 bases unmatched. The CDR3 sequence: CASRHQYRTSGGNTVSYEQYF. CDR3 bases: TGCGCCAGCAGGCACCAATACCGAACTAGCGGGGGGAACACCGTATCCTACGAGCAGTACTTC.

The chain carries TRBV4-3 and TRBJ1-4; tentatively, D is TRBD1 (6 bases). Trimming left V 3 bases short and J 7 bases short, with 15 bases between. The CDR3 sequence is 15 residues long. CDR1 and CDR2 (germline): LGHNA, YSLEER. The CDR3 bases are TGCGCCAGCAGCCAGAACAGGGTTAGGGGTGAAAAACTGTTTTTT. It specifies CASSQNRVRGEKLFF.

CDR3 amino acids: CASSQDWQAGDLSSYEQYF. The CDR3 region has the DNA TGCGCCAGCAGCCAAGATTGGCAAGCGGGAGACCTTAGCTCCTACGAGCAGTACTTC. The V and J genes are TRBV4-3 and TRBJ2-7; 8 positions agree with TRBD2. Germline V gene sequence: CDR1 LGHNA, CDR2 YSLEER. Losses at the gene ends were 0 bases for V and 0 bases for J; bases not matched to a gene: 13. This CDR3 spans 19 amino acids.

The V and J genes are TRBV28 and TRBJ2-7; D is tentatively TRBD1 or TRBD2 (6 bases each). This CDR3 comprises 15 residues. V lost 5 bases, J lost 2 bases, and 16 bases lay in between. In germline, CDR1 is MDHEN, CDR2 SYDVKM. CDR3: CASSISRGAAYEQYF. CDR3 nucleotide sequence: TGTGCCAGCAGTATATCGAGGGGGGCAGCCTACGAGCAGTACTTC.

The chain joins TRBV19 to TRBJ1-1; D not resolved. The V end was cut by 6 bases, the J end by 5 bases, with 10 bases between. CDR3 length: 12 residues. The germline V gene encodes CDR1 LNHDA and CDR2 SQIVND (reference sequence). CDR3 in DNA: TGTGCCAGTAGGCAAGGAGAGACTGAAGCTTTCTTT. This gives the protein CASRQGETEAFF.

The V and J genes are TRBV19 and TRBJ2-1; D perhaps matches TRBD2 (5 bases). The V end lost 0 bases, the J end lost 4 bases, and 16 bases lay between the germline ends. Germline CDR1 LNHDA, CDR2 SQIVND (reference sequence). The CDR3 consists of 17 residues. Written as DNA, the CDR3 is TGTGCCAGTAGTATAGACCGGTTGGGAGTAGGGTACAATGAGCAGTTCTTC. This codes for CASSIDRLGVGYNEQFF. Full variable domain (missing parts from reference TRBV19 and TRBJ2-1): DGGITQSPKYLFRKEGQNVTLSCEQNLNHDAMYWYRQDPGQGLRLIYYSQIVNDFQKGDIAEGYSVSREKKESFPLTVTSAQKNPTAFYLCASSIDRLGVGYNEQFFGPGTRLTVL.